These 17 T cell receptor beta chains came from one sample sequenced in a study of T cell responses to AZD1222 COVID-19 vaccine. Repertoires were generated with immunoSEQ multiplex PCR, while TCRdb's copy carries only in-frame clones and drops some. The sample lists hundreds of thousands of clones, 94% seen once, with 0.5% to 0.65% in the top ten. This sample comprised peripheral blood, obtained 28 days after the second AZD1222 dose. These receptor sequences come from an adult who received the AZD1222 COVID-19 vaccine.

A single count supports this clone. The chain recombines TRBV19 with TRBJ1-4; 7 bases match TRBD1. This CDR3 has 16 amino acids. Trimming cost V 1 base and J 2 bases; bases outside gene matches: 4. Germline-derived CDR1 and CDR2 are LNHDA and SQIVND (reference sequence). The CDR3 sequence: CASSIGGGPTNEKLFF. CDR3 nucleotides: TGTGCCAGTAGTATAGGAGGGGGCCCGACTAATGAAAAACTGTTTTTT.

The chain combines TRBV6-5 with TRBJ1-2; D may be TRBD1 (5 bases). The CDR3 loop spans 12 amino acids. Germline-derived CDR1 and CDR2 are MNHEY and SVGAGI. V was shortened by 6 bases and J by 4 bases, with 9 bases between the two germline ends. DNA of the CDR3: TGTGCCAGCAGGACAGAGGTCTATGGCTACACCTTC. Amino acids: CASRTEVYGYTF.

The chain combines TRBV5-1 with TRBJ1-4; 10 bases are shared with TRBD1. V gave up 0 bases and J gave up 5 bases; unmatched junction bases: 4. From germline, CDR1 is SGHRS and CDR2 YFSETQ. The CDR3 sequence is 16 residues long. The CDR3 region is CASSLGAGQGNEKLFF. DNA of the CDR3: TGCGCCAGCAGCTTGGGTGCGGGACAGGGGAATGAAAAACTGTTTTTT.

V usage is TRBV13 and J usage is TRBJ2-2, with 8 bases fitting TRBD1. J gave up 6 bases and V 5 bases, and 5 bases lay outside the gene matches. The CDR3 has 14 residues. The V gene's germline CDR1 is PRHDT and CDR2 FYEKMQ (reference sequence). The CDR3 nucleotides are TGTGCCAGCAGCAGAGACAGGGGCGCCGGGGAGCTGTTTTTT. Translating gives CASSRDRGAGELFF.

The chain couples TRBV28 to TRBJ1-2; D gene unclear. Trimming stripped 6 bases from V and 8 bases from J, with 19 bases between. The CDR3 contains 14 residues. Germline CDR1 MDHEN, CDR2 SYDVKM. The CDR3 loop reads CASRFPDAAGGYTF. Here the CDR3 DNA reads TGTGCCAGCAGATTCCCGGACGCGGCGGGAGGCTACACCTTC.

The chain couples TRBV7-9 to TRBJ1-1; TRBD1 might be the D (6 bases). In germline, CDR1 is SEHNR, CDR2 FQNEAQ (reference sequence). The CDR3 consists of 14 residues. V was pared by 7 bases and J by 4 bases, with 16 bases between. The CDR3 is CASTPGTRGTEAFF. As DNA, the CDR3 is TGTGCCAGCACCCCAGGGACACGAGGCACTGAAGCTTTCTTT.

V gene TRBV7-2 combines with J gene TRBJ2-1, with 7 bases aligning to TRBD1. The CDR3 length is 15 residues. CDR1 and CDR2 from the germline V gene are SGHTA and FQGNSA. The J segment lost 1 base and the V segment lost 1 base, leaving 1 base of the junction unmatched. The CDR3 nucleotides are TGTGCCAGCAGCTTAGACAGGGGTTCCTACAATGAGCAGTTCTTC. Protein: CASSLDRGSYNEQFF.

V is TRBV2 and J is TRBJ2-7, with 9 bases aligning to TRBD2. The CDR3 length is 18 residues. V gave up 4 bases and J gave up 5 bases; unmatched junction bases: 18. Looked up from germline, CDR1 is SNHLY and CDR2 is FYNNEI. The CDR3 DNA sequence: TGTGCCAGCAGTGGTACTAGCGGGCAACCCCTCGAGGGCGACGAGCAGTACTTC. This translates into CASSGTSGQPLEGDEQYF.

V and J are TRBV19 and TRBJ2-1; D may be TRBD1 (5 bases). V was clipped by 3 bases and J by 12 bases, with 12 bases between them. Germline-derived CDR1 and CDR2 are LNHDA and SQIVND (reference sequence). This CDR3 contains 12 residues. Here the CDR3 DNA reads TGTGCCAGTAGTATCGCAGGGCAAGGGCAGTTCTTC. Protein sequence: CASSIAGQGQFF.

This chain links TRBV5-1 with TRBJ2-7; D might be TRBD1 or TRBD2, each matching 5 bases. This CDR3 spans 14 amino acids. Deletions cut 4 bases from V and 4 bases from J, with 15 bases between. CDR1 is SGHRS, CDR2 YFSETQ, per germline. The CDR3 region has the DNA TGCGCCAGCAGCCGGGACGCGCCGGATTACGAGCAGTACTTC. Translated: CASSRDAPDYEQYF.

The genes are TRBV25-1 and TRBJ2-1; D is undetermined. The CDR3 has 14 amino acids. Deletions cut 6 bases from V and 4 bases from J, with 13 bases between. From germline, CDR1 is MGHDK and CDR2 SYGVNS. The CDR3 DNA follows: TGTGCCAGCAGCGGCTTTGGCGGTTACAATGAGCAGTTCTTC. It translates to CASSGFGGYNEQFF.

This clone was recorded only once. Written as DNA, the CDR3 is TGTGCCTGGAGTCGTACGGGTGAAAAACTGTTTTTT. It is translated as CAWSRTGEKLFF. The chain links TRBV30 to TRBJ1-4; no reliable D call. Germline lookup yields CDR1 GTSNPN and CDR2 SVGIG (reference sequence). This CDR3 spans 12 amino acids. The ends were cut back, 2 bases at V and 7 bases at J, with 8 bases in the middle.

The chain employs TRBV7-2 and TRBJ2-7; D remains ambiguous. The CDR3 is 13 amino acids. V was cut by 5 bases and J by 3 bases, with 11 bases left in between. Germline CDR1 reads SGHTA; CDR2 reads FQGNSA. CDR3 amino acids: CASSLSTDYEQYF. CDR3 sequence (DNA): TGTGCCAGCAGCCTTTCGACCGACTACGAGCAGTACTTC.

This chain links TRBV19 with TRBJ1-3; 8 nucleotides line up with TRBD1. This CDR3 region has 13 residues. CDR1 LNHDA and CDR2 SQIVND come from the germline V gene (reference sequence). J was trimmed by 8 bases and V by 5 bases; bases with no gene match: 5. DNA of the CDR3: TGTGCCAGTAGTCCCGACAGGGGACACACCATATATTTT. Protein product: CASSPDRGHTIYF.

This sequence joins TRBV18 and TRBJ1-1; D gene uncertain. CDR3 length: 12 residues. The germline V and J ends were trimmed by 6 bases and 5 bases, with 10 bases remaining between them. From germline, CDR1 is KGHSH and CDR2 LQKENI. This CDR3 reads CASSPSGTEAFF. The CDR3 bases are TGTGCCAGCTCCCCATCGGGTACTGAAGCTTTCTTT. The variable domain in full, completed from reference TRBV18 and TRBJ1-1, reads NAGVMQNPRHLVRRRGQEARLRCSPMKGHSHVYWYRQLPEEGLKFMVYLQKENIIDESGMPKERFSAEFPKEGPSILRIQQVVRGDSAAYFCASSPSGTEAFFGQGTRLTVV.

The chain couples TRBV27 to TRBJ2-5; D is possibly TRBD1 (6 bases). Germline V gene data show CDR1 as MNHEY and CDR2 as SMNVEV (reference sequence). The CDR3 is made up of 14 amino acids. The V and J ends lost 5 bases and 1 base respectively, with 11 bases between them. The CDR3 nucleotides are TGTGCCAGCAGTCCCGGGACATCCCAAGAGACCCAGTACTTC. Translating it yields CASSPGTSQETQYF.

The rearrangement joins TRBV3-1 (or the pseudogene TRBV3-2) to TRBJ2-2; TRBD2 agrees at 7 bases. V lost 3 bases to trimming and J lost 2 bases; unmatched junction nucleotides: 6. CDR1 is LGHDT, CDR2 YNNKEL, per germline (reference sequence). The CDR3 contains 16 residues. Here the CDR3 DNA reads TGTGCCAGCAGCCAGGCTAGCGGAGATAACACCGGGGAGCTGTTTTTT. It codes for CASSQASGDNTGELFF.